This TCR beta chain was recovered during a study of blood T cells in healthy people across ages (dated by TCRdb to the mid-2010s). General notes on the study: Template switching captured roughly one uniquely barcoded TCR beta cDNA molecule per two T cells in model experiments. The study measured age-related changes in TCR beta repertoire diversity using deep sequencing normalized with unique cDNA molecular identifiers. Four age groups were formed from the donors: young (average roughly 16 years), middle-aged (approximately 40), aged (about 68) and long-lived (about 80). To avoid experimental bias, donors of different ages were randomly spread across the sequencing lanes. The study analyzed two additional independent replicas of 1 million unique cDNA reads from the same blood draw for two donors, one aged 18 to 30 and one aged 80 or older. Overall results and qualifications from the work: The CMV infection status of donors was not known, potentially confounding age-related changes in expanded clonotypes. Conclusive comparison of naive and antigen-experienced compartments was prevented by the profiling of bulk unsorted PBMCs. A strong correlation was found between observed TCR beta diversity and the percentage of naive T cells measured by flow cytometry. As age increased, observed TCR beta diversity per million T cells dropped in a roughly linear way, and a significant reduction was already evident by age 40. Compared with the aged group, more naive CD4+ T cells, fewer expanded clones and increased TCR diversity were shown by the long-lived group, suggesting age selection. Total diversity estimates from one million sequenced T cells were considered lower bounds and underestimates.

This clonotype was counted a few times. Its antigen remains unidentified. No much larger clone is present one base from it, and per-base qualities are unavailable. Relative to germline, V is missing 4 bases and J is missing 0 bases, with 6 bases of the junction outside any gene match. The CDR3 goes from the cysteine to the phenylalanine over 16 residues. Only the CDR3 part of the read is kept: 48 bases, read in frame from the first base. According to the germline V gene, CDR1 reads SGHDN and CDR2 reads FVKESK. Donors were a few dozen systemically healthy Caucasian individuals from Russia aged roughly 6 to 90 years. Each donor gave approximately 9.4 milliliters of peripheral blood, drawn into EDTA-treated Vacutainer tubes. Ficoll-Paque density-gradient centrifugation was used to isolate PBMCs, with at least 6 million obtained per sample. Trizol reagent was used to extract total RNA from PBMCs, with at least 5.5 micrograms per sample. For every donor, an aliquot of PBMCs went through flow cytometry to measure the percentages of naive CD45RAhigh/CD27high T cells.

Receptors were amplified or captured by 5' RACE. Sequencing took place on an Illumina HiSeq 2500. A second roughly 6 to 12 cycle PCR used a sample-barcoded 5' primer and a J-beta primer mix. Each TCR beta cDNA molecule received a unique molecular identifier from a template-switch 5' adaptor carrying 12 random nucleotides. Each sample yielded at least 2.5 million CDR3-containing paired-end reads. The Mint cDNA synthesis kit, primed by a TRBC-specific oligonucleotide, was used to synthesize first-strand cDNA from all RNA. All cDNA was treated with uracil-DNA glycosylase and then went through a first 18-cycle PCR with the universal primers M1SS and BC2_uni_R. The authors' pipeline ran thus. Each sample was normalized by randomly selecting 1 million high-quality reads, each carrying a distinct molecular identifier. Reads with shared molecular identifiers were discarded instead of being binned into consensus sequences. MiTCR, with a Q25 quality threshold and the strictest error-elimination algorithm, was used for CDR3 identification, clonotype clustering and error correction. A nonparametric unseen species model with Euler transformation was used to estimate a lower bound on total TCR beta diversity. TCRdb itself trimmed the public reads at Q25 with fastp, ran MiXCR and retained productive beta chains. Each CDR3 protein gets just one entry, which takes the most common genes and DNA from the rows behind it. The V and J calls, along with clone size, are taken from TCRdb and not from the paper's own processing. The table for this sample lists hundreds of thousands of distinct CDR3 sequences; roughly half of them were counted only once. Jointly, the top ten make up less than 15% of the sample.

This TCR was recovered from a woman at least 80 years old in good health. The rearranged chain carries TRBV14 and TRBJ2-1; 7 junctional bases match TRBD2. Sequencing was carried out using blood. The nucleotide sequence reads TGTGCCAGCAGCCCAGCGGGACTAACCTCCTACAATGAGCAGTTCTTC. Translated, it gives CASSPAGLTSYNEQFF.